The next 8 T cell receptor beta chains were all read from a single sample in a study of CD8 T cells in Susac syndrome. After extraction with the RNeasy kit, about 0.45 to 1 ug of the RNA was reverse transcribed using random hexamers. MiXCR, run by TCRdb on the immunoSEQ multiplex PCR reads, gives a single entry per CDR3 protein. The sample holds 150,000 to 160,000 distinct CDR3 sequences, 95% seen once. The specimen was CD4+ T cells from PBMCs. Source of these receptors: a human donor with Susac syndrome.

The rearrangement joins TRBV7-8 to TRBJ1-4, with TRBD1 identical over 9 bases. Germline CDR1 reads SGHVS; CDR2 reads FQNEAQ. The CDR3 covers 17 residues. After removal of 5 bases from V and 0 bases from J, the junction contained 7 bases not matched to a gene. In nucleotides, the CDR3 is TGTGCCAGCAGCCAATCGACAGGGGGAGCAACTAATGAAAAACTGTTTTTT. This codes for CASSQSTGGATNEKLFF. Full variable domain (outside the CDR3, taken from reference TRBV7-8 and TRBJ1-4): GAGVSQSPRYKVAKRGQDVALRCDPISGHVSLFWYQQALGQGPEFLTYFQNEAQLDKSGLPSDRFFAERPEGSVSTLKIQRTQQEDSAVYLCASSQSTGGATNEKLFFGSGTQLSVL.

V gene TRBV5-6 combines with J gene TRBJ1-2; TRBD1 is a possible D gene (6 bases). V lost 4 bases to trimming and J lost 9 bases, with 19 bases between them. This CDR3 spans 14 amino acids. In germline, CDR1 is SGHDT, CDR2 YYEEEE. In nucleotides, the CDR3 is TGTGCCAGCAGCCCGGAACAGGGACGTAGGAGCTACACCTTC. The encoded protein is CASSPEQGRRSYTF.

The V and J genes are TRBV9 and TRBJ2-3; D is uncertain. CDR1 is SGDLS and CDR2 is YYNGEE in the germline V gene. V shed 4 bases and J shed 7 bases, with 13 bases lying between them. The CDR3 length is 13 residues. CDR3 region: CASSTLGSNTQYF. The CDR3 DNA sequence: TGTGCCAGCAGCACCCTAGGAAGTAATACGCAGTATTTT.

This rearrangement joins TRBV9 to TRBJ2-7; 8 nucleotides match TRBD1. Germline V gene lookup returns CDR1 SGDLS and CDR2 YYNGEE. Trimming cost V 0 bases and J 6 bases; bases outside gene matches: 5. The CDR3 loop spans 14 amino acids. The DNA for the CDR3 is TGTGCCAGCAGCGTAGGGACAGGGTTTCGCGAGCAGTACTTC. Translation gives CASSVGTGFREQYF.

This chain uses TRBV27 with TRBJ2-1; D possibly corresponds to TRBD2 (5 bases). The CDR3 contains 16 residues. V lost 2 bases and J 6 bases, leaving 17 bases between the germline ends. In germline, CDR1 is MNHEY, CDR2 SMNVEV (reference sequence). The CDR3 DNA reads as TGTGCCAGCAGTTTACAGGCTAGCAGGTCAAGCAATGAGCAGTTCTTC. Translating it yields CASSLQASRSSNEQFF.

This clonotype came up a few times. The chain combines TRBV29-1 with TRBJ2-7; a possible D gene is TRBD1 (6 bases). CDR1 SQVTM and CDR2 ANQGSEA come from the germline V gene. The length of the CDR3 is 14 residues. Trimming shortened V by 5 bases and J by 3 bases, and 17 bases separated the two germline ends. DNA of the CDR3: TGCAGCGTTATTGGTCGACAGGCTGGCTACGAGCAGTACTTC. This encodes CSVIGRQAGYEQYF.

The chain combines TRBV6-6 with TRBJ2-2, with D perhaps matching TRBD2 (5 bases). The CDR3 is made up of 15 amino acids. CDR1 and CDR2 (germline): MNHNY, SVGAGI (reference sequence). Trimming removed 6 bases from V and 7 bases from J, with 18 bases in between. CDR3 protein: CASSFPGTPGGELFF. CDR3 nucleotide sequence: TGTGCCAGCAGCTTCCCGGGAACCCCGGGCGGGGAGCTGTTTTTT.

The J gene is TRBJ1-1, the V gene TRBV29-1; D ambiguous. The V gene lost 1 base and the J gene lost 1 base, with 13 bases spanning the gap. From germline, CDR1 is SQVTM and CDR2 ANQGSEA. The CDR3 length is 15 residues. CDR3 DNA sequence: TGCAGCGTTGAAGCTCCGGGTGGACGGAACACTGAAGCTTTCTTT. This gives the protein CSVEAPGGRNTEAFF. Variable domain in full (rest from reference TRBV29-1 and TRBJ1-1): SAVISQKPSRDICQRGTSLTIQCQVDSQVTMMFWYRQQPGQSLTLIATANQGSEATYESGFVIDKFPISRPNLTFSTLTVSNMSPEDSSIYLCSVEAPGGRNTEAFFGQGTRLTVV.